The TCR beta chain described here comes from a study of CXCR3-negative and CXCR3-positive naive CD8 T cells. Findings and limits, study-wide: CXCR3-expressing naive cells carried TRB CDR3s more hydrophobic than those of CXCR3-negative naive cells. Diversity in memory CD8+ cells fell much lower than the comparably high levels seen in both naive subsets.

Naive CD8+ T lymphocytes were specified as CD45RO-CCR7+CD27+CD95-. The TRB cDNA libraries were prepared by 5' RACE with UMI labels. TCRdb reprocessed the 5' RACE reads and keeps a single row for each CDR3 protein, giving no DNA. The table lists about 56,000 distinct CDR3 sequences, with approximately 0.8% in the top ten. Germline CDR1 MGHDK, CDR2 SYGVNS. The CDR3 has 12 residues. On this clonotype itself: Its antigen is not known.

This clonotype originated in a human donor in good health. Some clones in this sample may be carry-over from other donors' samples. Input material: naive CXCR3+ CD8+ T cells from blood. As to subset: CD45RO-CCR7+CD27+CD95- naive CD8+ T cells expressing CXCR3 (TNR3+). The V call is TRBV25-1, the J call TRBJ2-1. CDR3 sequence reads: CASSLILGEQFF.